A single TCR beta chain is shown here with its context. The data are from a study of blood T cells in healthy people across ages. Together with a sample-barcoded 5' primer, a J-beta primer mix was included in a second PCR lasting about 6 to 12 cycles. Each CDR3 protein gets one entry after TCRdb re-called the 5' RACE reads with MiXCR. The profile shows about 570,000 distinct CDR3 sequences, approximately 26% of them singletons. The same data also contributed to another study, on T cells of mothers and their children.

The receptor was isolated from a boy between 2 and 15 years old in good health. The sequencing input was blood.

CDR3 DNA: TGCGCCAGCAGCCTCCAAACTAGCGGGGCAGATACGCAGTATTTT. Residues: CASSLQTSGADTQYF. V gene TRBV5-1 combines with J gene TRBJ2-3, with 10 positions matching TRBD2. V gave up 4 bases and J gave up 4 bases; unmatched junction bases: 6. CDR1 is SGHRS, CDR2 YFSETQ, per germline. The CDR3 loop spans 15 amino acids.